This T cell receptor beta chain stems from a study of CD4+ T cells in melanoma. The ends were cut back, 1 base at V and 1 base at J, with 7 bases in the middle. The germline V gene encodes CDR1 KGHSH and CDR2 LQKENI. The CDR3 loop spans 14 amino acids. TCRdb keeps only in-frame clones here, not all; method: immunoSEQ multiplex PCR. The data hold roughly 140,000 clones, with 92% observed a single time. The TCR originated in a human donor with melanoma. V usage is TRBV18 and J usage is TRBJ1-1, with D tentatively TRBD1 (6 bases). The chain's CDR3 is CASSPLQGNTEAFF. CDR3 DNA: TGTGCCAGCTCACCACTACAGGGGAACACTGAAGCTTTCTTT.